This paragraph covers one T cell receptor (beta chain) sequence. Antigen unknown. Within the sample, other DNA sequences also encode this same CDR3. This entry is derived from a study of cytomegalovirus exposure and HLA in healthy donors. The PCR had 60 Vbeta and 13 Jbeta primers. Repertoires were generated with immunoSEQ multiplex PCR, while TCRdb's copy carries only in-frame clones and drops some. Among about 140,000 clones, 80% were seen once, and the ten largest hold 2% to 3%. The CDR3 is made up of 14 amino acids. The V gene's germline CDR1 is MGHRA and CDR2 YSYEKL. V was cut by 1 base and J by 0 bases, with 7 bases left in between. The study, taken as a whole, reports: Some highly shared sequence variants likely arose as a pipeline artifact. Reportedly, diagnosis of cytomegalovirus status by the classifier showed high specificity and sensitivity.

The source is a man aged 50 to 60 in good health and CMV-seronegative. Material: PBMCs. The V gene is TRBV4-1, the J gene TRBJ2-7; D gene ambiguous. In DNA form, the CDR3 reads TGCGCCAGCAGCCAAGCGGAGACCTCCTACGAGCAGTACTTC. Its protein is CASSQAETSYEQYF.